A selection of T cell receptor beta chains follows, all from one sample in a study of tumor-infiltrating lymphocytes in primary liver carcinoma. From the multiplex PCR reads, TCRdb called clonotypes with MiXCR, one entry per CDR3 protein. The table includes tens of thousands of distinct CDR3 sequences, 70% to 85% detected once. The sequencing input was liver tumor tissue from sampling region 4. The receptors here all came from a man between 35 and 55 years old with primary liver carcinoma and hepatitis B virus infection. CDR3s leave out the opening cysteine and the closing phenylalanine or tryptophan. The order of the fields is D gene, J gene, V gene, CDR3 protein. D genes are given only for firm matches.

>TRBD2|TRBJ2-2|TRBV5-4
ASSPTGLAGVGELF
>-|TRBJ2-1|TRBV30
AWVEYNEQF
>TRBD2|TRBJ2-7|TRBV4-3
ASSLRLAGAAYEQY
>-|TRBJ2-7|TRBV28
ASGSPLMGNVEQC
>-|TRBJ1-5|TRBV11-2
ASSLGDTGWVQPQH
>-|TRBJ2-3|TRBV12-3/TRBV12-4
ASSLSARRDMQY
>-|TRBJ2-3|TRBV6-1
AGKPSTDTQY
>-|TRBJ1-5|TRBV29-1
SVATESKSRPQH
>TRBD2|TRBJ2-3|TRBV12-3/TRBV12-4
ASSPRMTSGSVPDTQY
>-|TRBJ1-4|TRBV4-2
ASSQSHREKPF
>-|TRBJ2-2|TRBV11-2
ASSHVRRRTGELF
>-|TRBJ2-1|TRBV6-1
ASSERKNNEQF
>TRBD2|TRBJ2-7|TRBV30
AWSVGLAGVSEKY
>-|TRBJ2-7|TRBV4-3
ASSQDLTGSCEKY
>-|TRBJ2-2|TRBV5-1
ASSLHHWTNKGELF
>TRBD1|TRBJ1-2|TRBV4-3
ANSQAGTGRNYGYT
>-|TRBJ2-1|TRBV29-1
RVMRPEQDEQF
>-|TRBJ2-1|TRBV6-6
ASRPCIESSYSEQF
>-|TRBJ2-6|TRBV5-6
ASSSVAVLT
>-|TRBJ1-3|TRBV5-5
ASSLAWAAPLRSTIY
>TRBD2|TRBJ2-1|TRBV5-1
ASNSTGLAEQF
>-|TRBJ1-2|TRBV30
AWTSTNYGYT
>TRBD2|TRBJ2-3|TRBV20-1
ATPGAGRSDTQY
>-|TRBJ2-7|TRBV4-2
ASSQEGDSSRKQY
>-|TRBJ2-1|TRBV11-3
AISLGVSNNVQF
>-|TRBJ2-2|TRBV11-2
PSSPTRGTTGELL
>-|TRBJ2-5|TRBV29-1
SIELRQQETQY
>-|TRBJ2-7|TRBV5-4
ASSLQVLDEQY
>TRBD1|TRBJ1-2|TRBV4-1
ASSPPGQPYGYT
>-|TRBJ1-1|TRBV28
AGSLATTFNTEAF
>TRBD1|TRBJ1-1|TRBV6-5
ASSKETGVNTEAF
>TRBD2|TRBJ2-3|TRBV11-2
VSSEAPPRLAVTDTQY
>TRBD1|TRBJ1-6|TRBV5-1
ASSDSLTGRNSPLH
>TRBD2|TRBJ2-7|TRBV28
ANSFGGNGKYHEQY
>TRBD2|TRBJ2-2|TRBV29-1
SVGTSEANTCELF
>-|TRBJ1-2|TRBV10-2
ASSFLKDYGYT
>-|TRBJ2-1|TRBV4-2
ANSQDWITDGEQF
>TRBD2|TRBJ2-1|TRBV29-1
SVAPILAGGYEQF
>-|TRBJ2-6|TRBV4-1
ASGQDQGFGANVMT
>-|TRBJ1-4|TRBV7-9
ASSLAGQNERLF
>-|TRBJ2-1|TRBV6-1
TSTLERHTYSEQS
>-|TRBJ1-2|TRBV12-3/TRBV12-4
ASSTDGAGAGYT
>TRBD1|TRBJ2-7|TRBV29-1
SVAQGSSLVEQY
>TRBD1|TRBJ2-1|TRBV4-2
TSNHTGGQGNNEQF
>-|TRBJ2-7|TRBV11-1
ASRGKRSYRQY
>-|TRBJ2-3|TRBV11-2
ASSRSSRGNTDTQY
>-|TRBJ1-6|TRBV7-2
ASSLGPSNSPLH
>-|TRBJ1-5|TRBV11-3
ASSLGRGVAQPQH
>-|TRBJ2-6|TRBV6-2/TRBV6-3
TSSTLVGRNSGANVLT
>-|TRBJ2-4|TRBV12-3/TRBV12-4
ASTEGSTRNIQY
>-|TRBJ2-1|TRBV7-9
VSSSRSSGRTYNEHF
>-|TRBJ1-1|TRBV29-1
SGSGSWGIHTEAF
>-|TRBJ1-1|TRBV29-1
SVAPGWGMCTEAF
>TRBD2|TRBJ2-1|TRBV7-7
ASSFPRFYGLAGDEQF
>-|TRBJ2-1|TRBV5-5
ANSLGLGTVNEQF
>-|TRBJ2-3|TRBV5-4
AGGQNERTD
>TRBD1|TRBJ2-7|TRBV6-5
ASRFGQGRAYEEY
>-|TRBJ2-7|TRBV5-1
ASILGGTLTAYEQY
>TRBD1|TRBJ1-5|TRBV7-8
ASGLGTGKDQPQH